A single sample gave rise to the 2 T cell receptor beta chains below, sequenced in a study of cytomegalovirus exposure and HLA in healthy donors. The PCR had 60 Vbeta and 13 Jbeta primers. Assay used: immunoSEQ multiplex PCR; TCRdb lists only in-frame clones, some missing. The table includes about 140,000 clones, 70% to 85% detected once. The sample taken for sequencing was PBMCs. These receptors were taken from a woman aged 50 to 60 in good health and CMV-seropositive.

The V and J genes are TRBV5-4 and TRBJ1-2; 7 nucleotides align to TRBD1. The CDR3 length is 14 residues. V shed 2 bases, J shed 4 bases, and the junction held 5 bases outside the gene matches. Germline CDR1 and CDR2: SGHNT and YYREEE (reference sequence). The chain's CDR3 is CASSLRDSPYGYTF. CDR3 DNA: TGTGCCAGCAGCTTACGGGACAGTCCCTATGGCTACACCTTC. Drawing the rest from reference TRBV5-4 and TRBJ1-2, the complete variable domain is ETGVTQSPTHLIKTRGQQVTLRCSSQSGHNTVSWYQQALGQGPQFIFQYYREEENGRGNFPPRFSGLQFPNYSSELNVNALELDDSALYLCASSLRDSPYGYTFGSGTRLTVV.

The chain carries TRBV5-4 and TRBJ2-5; unclear D gene. CDR1 is SGHNT and CDR2 is YYREEE in the germline V gene (reference sequence). Between the trimmed V and J ends, which lost 1 base and 3 bases, there was a span of 7 bases. The CDR3 is 13 amino acids. The CDR3 here is CASSLLVEETQYF. CDR3 DNA sequence: TGTGCCAGCAGCTTGTTAGTCGAAGAGACCCAGTACTTC.